The clone carrying this T cell receptor (beta chain) was counted only a few times. The data derive from a study of shared clonotypes between healthy human individuals. The assay was immunoSEQ multiplex PCR, and TCRdb's table has in-frame clones only and misses some. Altogether about 1 million clones are present, 75% being singletons, with the ten largest covering approximately 1.5%. V was trimmed by 0 bases and J by 5 bases, leaving 14 bases between them. Germline values: CDR1 SGHNT, CDR2 YYREEE (reference sequence). The CDR3 sequence is 15 residues long. The chain has TRBV5-4 and TRBJ1-2; possible D gene TRBD1, 6 bases. This sequence was found in a man younger than 35 in good health. Source material: memory CD4+ T cells sorted from blood. The subset here: CD45RA-negative fraction. CDR3 bases: TGTGCCAGCAGCTTGGCGGCCAGGGGAGGGTATGGCTACACCTTC. This codes for CASSLAARGGYGYTF. Looking up the rest from reference TRBV5-4 and TRBJ1-2 gives the full variable domain: ETGVTQSPTHLIKTRGQQVTLRCSSQSGHNTVSWYQQALGQGPQFIFQYYREEENGRGNFPPRFSGLQFPNYSSELNVNALELDDSALYLCASSLAARGGYGYTFGSGTRLTVV.